These 9 T cell receptor beta chains were all obtained from the same sample, sequenced in a study of T cell responses to AZD1222 COVID-19 vaccine. Libraries were prepared by immunoSEQ multiplex PCR; TCRdb keeps only in-frame clonotypes and omits some of them. This sample carries 120,000 or so clones, roughly 82% of them seen once, and the ten largest clones take around a quarter. Source: peripheral blood, taken 28 days after the second AZD1222 dose. Receptors were obtained from an adult who received the AZD1222 COVID-19 vaccine.

The V gene is TRBV10-1, the J gene TRBJ1-3; 10 nucleotides line up with TRBD1. Trimming took 3 bases from V and 2 from J; bases not matched to a gene: 1. CDR3 length: 15 residues. Germline-derived CDR1 and CDR2 are WNHNN and SYGVQD (reference sequence). DNA of the CDR3: TGCGCCAGCAGTGAAGGGACAGGGGCTGGAAACACCATATATTTT. This sequence encodes CASSEGTGAGNTIYF.

The chain combines TRBV4-3 with TRBJ1-1; D not resolved. V dropped 2 bases and J dropped 6 bases, with 16 bases sitting between them. The germline V gene has CDR1 LGHNA and CDR2 YSLEER. The CDR3 is made up of 15 amino acids. This CDR3 is CASSQLLTVSSEAFF. Written as DNA, the CDR3 is TGCGCCAGCAGCCAATTATTGACGGTTAGCTCTGAAGCTTTCTTT.

The J gene is TRBJ1-5, the V gene TRBV24-1; D ambiguous. The V end was cut by 4 bases, the J end by 5 bases, with 11 bases between. The CDR3 spans 14 residues. Per germline, CDR1 KGHDR and CDR2 SFDVKD. CDR3 DNA sequence: TGTGCCACCAGTGACAACATCGGGGATCAGCCCCAGCATTTT. It yields the protein CATSDNIGDQPQHF.

The chain is built from TRBV28 and TRBJ2-7; TRBD1 agrees at 9 bases. The CDR3 has 16 amino acids. V dropped 4 bases and J dropped 2; count of bases not matched to a gene: 9. Germline V gene data show CDR1 as MDHEN and CDR2 as SYDVKM. Written as DNA, the CDR3 is TGTGCCAGCAGTTCTTACCGACAGGGGGTCCCCTACGAGCAGTACTTC. This gives the protein CASSSYRQGVPYEQYF. The variable domain in full, with the rest retrieved from reference TRBV28 and TRBJ2-7, is DVKVTQSSRYLVKRTGEKVFLECVQDMDHENMFWYRQDPGLGLRLIYFSYDVKMKEKGDIPEGYSVSREKKERFSLILESASTNQTSMYLCASSSYRQGVPYEQYFGPGTRLTVT.

This chain connects TRBV10-3 to TRBJ2-7; no firm D call. V shed 6 bases and J shed 5 bases, with 11 bases lying between them. The germline V gene encodes CDR1 ENHRY and CDR2 SYGVKD. This CDR3 contains 12 residues. CDR3 in amino acids: CAIRSRANEQYF. CDR3 coding DNA: TGTGCCATCAGGTCTCGAGCAAACGAGCAGTACTTC.

The chain links TRBV2 to TRBJ2-2; maybe TRBD1 (5 bases). This CDR3 has 14 residues. Deletions cut 7 bases from V and 1 base from J, with 10 bases between. The germline CDR1 and CDR2 sequences are SNHLY and FYNNEI. CDR3 sequence reads: CASKPDRNTGELFF. DNA for the CDR3: TGTGCCAGCAAACCCGACAGGAACACCGGGGAGCTGTTTTTT.

The rearrangement links TRBV28 to TRBJ2-7; D not resolved. The V gene lost 3 bases and the J gene lost 4 bases, with 16 bases spanning the gap. The CDR3 extends over 15 amino acids. Germline V gene data show CDR1 as MDHEN and CDR2 as SYDVKM. CDR3 DNA sequence: TGTGCCAGCAGTTTGTCAACTGGGTGGCAGTACGAGCAGTACTTC. As protein: CASSLSTGWQYEQYF. Filled out from reference TRBV28 and TRBJ2-7, the complete variable domain reads DVKVTQSSRYLVKRTGEKVFLECVQDMDHENMFWYRQDPGLGLRLIYFSYDVKMKEKGDIPEGYSVSREKKERFSLILESASTNQTSMYLCASSLSTGWQYEQYFGPGTRLTVT.

The J gene is TRBJ1-5, the V gene TRBV5-5, with D possibly matching TRBD1 (5 bases). Trimming removed 2 bases from V and 6 bases from J, with 15 bases in between. The germline CDR1 and CDR2 sequences are SGHKS and YYEKEE (reference sequence). There are 15 residues in the CDR3. In nucleotides, the CDR3 is TGTGCCAGCAGCTTAGGGGAAACAGATTTTCAGCCCCAGCATTTT. Its protein product is CASSLGETDFQPQHF.

This clone was seen only a few times. This chain's CDR3 is CASSSPRDNGYEQYF. DNA for the CDR3: TGTGCCAGCAGCTCGCCCCGGGACAACGGCTACGAGCAGTACTTC. V usage is TRBV11-2 and J usage is TRBJ2-7; D possibly corresponds to TRBD1 (6 bases). V was shortened by 4 bases and J by 3 bases, with 16 bases between the two germline ends. Germline V gives CDR1 SGHAT, CDR2 FQNNGV. The CDR3 has 15 residues.